The clone carrying this T cell receptor (beta chain) was found a few times. The antigen remains unidentified. It may be a read error: a sequence one base away is much more abundant. The gene symbols are mouse symbols. The sequence runs out 4 residues before the end of the CDR3; the remainder is reconstructed from the germline J gene. Other nucleotide sequences in the sample specify the same CDR3. In germline, CDR1 is NNHDY, CDR2 SYVADS. The CDR3 length is 15 residues. Sequencing used cDNA as its template, made by extracting RNA and reverse transcribing it. Profiled with immunoSEQ multiplex PCR; TCRdb holds only in-frame clones, not every one. The data show over 250,000 clones, with none appearing a single time. Pooled cutaneous lymph node cells were sorted using CD4, CD8alpha, NKG2D, NKG2ACE and other markers. The data were obtained in a study of CD8+ T cells in alopecia areata. For the study at large: The approximately 7-10-week-old female C3H/HeJ mice were given skin taken from roughly 6-13-month-old C3H/HeJ graft donors that had spontaneous alopecia. Overall study results and limits: Scalp lesions, especially in alopecia totalis/universalis, had higher clonality than normal scalp. Patients shared TCRs less clearly than mice did, possibly owing to HLA. Sequenced scalp T cells also include alphabeta T cells resident in normal skin.

The V and J genes are TRBV13-3 and TRBJ2-5, with 11 bases that match TRBD1. Sample: CD4+ T cells sorted from a lymph node. This TCR derives from a C3H/HeJ mouse with alopecia areata. Mouse MHC haplotype: H2-k. The sequenced part of the CDR3 DNA is TGTGCCAGCAGTGATGGGACAGGGGGCGAAGAC. Translating gives CASSDGTGGED. The whole CDR3 protein reads CASSDGTGGEDTQYF.